These 9 T cell receptor beta chains came from one sample sequenced in a study of shared clonotypes between healthy human individuals. Clones were sequenced by immunoSEQ multiplex PCR, and TCRdb holds only the in-frame ones, with some missing. The sample holds some 89,000 clones; roughly two thirds are singletons and the top ten take 35% to 55%. Sequenced material: memory CD8+ T cells sorted from blood. The sample's subset: CD45RO+ cells pooled with CCR7-negative TemRA cells. These receptors came from a man aged 25-45 years in good health.

The chain combines TRBV10-2 with TRBJ1-2; unclear D gene. The ends were cut back, 9 bases at V and 2 bases at J, with 10 bases in the middle. Germline-derived CDR1 and CDR2 are WSHSY and SAAADI. This CDR3 is 12 amino acids long. The CDR3 nucleotides are TGCGCCAGTATGGCGGGGAACTATGGCTACACCTTC. Translation: CASMAGNYGYTF.

This chain links TRBV5-1 with TRBJ2-1, with TRBD1 as a possible D gene (5 bases). The V end was cut by 1 base, the J end by 7 bases, with 12 bases between. This CDR3 comprises 14 residues. The germline CDR1 and CDR2 sequences are SGHRS and YFSETQ. The CDR3 loop is CASSLYADMNEQFF. The CDR3 DNA is TGCGCCAGCAGCTTGTATGCGGACATGAATGAGCAGTTCTTC. The whole variable domain, remainder taken from reference TRBV5-1 and TRBJ2-1, is KAGVTQTPRYLIKTRGQQVTLSCSPISGHRSVSWYQQTPGQGLQFLFEYFSETQRNKGNFPGRFSGRQFSNSRSEMNVSTLELGDSALYLCASSLYADMNEQFFGPGTRLTVL.

V usage is TRBV7-3 and J usage is TRBJ2-6; D is unclear. Germline V lookup: CDR1 SGHTA, CDR2 FQGTGA. The V and J ends lost 5 bases and 5 bases respectively, with 22 bases between them. This CDR3 is 18 amino acids long. CDR3 nucleotides: TGTGCCAGCAGCGAGTGCCTACGCTTACAAAGTCGGGCCAACGTCCTGACTTTC. This sequence encodes CASSECLRLQSRANVLTF.

The chain employs TRBV19 and TRBJ2-1, with D perhaps given as TRBD1 or TRBD2 (5 bases each). Germline values: CDR1 LNHDA, CDR2 SQIVND (reference sequence). The ends were cut back, 5 bases at V and 0 bases at J, with 11 bases in the middle. This CDR3 is built from 15 residues. CDR3 region: CASSAWGSSYNEQFF. The CDR3 DNA is TGTGCCAGTAGTGCCTGGGGGAGCTCCTACAATGAGCAGTTCTTC. Full variable domain (remainder filled in from reference TRBV19 and TRBJ2-1): DGGITQSPKYLFRKEGQNVTLSCEQNLNHDAMYWYRQDPGQGLRLIYYSQIVNDFQKGDIAEGYSVSREKKESFPLTVTSAQKNPTAFYLCASSAWGSSYNEQFFGPGTRLTVL.

The J gene is TRBJ2-7, the V gene TRBV10-2, with D uncertain. Germline CDR1 and CDR2: WSHSY and SAAADI. The CDR3 extends over 12 amino acids. Trimming pared 3 bases from V and 0 bases from J, leaving 3 bases between. The CDR3 loop reads CASSDISYEQYF. The CDR3 DNA is TGCGCCAGCAGTGATATCTCCTACGAGCAGTACTTC.

Many counts were recorded for this clone. The chain employs TRBV4-3 and TRBJ2-7, with TRBD2 matching over 9 bases. The CDR3 is 16 amino acids. V trimming: 3 bases; J trimming: 5 bases; junction bases outside the gene matches: 11. Germline lookup yields CDR1 LGHNA and CDR2 YSLEER. The CDR3 DNA is TGCGCCAGCAGCCAGACCTTGGGTAGCGGGAGCGACGAGCAGTACTTC. Amino acids: CASSQTLGSGSDEQYF.

The V gene is TRBV28, the J gene TRBJ2-2, with 9 bases lining up with TRBD2. CDR1 MDHEN and CDR2 SYDVKM come from the germline V gene. The CDR3 length is 17 residues. The junction had 13 bases not matched to a gene; V was cut back by 6 bases and J by 5 bases. This CDR3 is CASSFTKSGRHTGELFF. As DNA, the CDR3 is TGTGCCAGCAGCTTCACGAAGAGCGGGAGGCATACCGGGGAGCTGTTTTTT.

This rearrangement joins TRBV7-2 to TRBJ2-1, with D possibly being TRBD2 (5 bases). V gave up 7 bases and J gave up 6 bases, with 19 bases separating them. The CDR3 length is 15 residues. CDR1 is SGHTA, CDR2 FQGNSA, per germline. The DNA of the CDR3 is TGTGCCAGCACGCCGCACGTAGCGCTCTCCAATGAGCAGTTCTTC. This sequence encodes CASTPHVALSNEQFF.

This clone was observed a single time. The V call is TRBV5-1, the J call TRBJ2-3; D not resolved. Between the trimmed V and J ends, which lost 0 bases and 2 bases, there was a span of 13 bases. The germline CDR1 and CDR2 sequences are SGHRS and YFSETQ. The CDR3 has 16 residues. The CDR3 sequence is CASSLGVLSATDTQYF. The CDR3 DNA follows: TGCGCCAGCAGCTTGGGGGTACTGTCAGCCACAGATACGCAGTATTTT.